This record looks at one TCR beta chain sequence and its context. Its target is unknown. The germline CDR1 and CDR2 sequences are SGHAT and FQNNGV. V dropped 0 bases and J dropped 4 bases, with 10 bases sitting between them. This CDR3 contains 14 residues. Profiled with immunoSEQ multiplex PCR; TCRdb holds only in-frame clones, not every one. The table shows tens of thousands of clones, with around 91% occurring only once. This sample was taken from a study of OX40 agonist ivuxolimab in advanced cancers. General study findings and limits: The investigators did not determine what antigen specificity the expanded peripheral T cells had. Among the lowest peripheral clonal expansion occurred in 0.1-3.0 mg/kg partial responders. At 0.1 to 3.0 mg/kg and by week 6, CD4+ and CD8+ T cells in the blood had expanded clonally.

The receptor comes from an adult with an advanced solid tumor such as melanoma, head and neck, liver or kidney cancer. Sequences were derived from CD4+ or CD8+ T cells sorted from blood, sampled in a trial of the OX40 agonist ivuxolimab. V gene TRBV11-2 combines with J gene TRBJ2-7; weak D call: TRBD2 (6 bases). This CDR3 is CASSLDPGGYEQYF. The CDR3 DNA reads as TGTGCCAGCAGCTTAGACCCCGGAGGGTACGAGCAGTACTTC.